This T cell receptor (beta chain) stems from a study of blood T cell repertoires in COVID-19. Study in general: The cDNA or gDNA used as material had been derived from T cells, B-cell-depleted T cells, or PBMCs.

Original handling: The assay estimated nucleated cells by amplifying reference gene primers. The method was immunoSEQ multiplex PCR; TCRdb's version includes in-frame clones alone and lacks a portion of them. The V and J calls and clone size are taken from that table; D and trimming were inferred from the DNA. Of 30,000 to 40,000 clones listed, around 90% are singletons. The V gene lost 1 base and the J gene lost 4 bases, with 8 bases spanning the gap. This CDR3 region has 13 residues. Germline CDR1 is SGHDT and CDR2 is YYEEEE. The sequencing sample was made of peripheral blood. This sequence originates from a human donor in a cohort sampled during active COVID-19. The rearrangement links TRBV5-6 to TRBJ1-2, with no clear D. The CDR3: CASSLPGGYGYTF. CDR3 nucleotide sequence: TGTGCCAGCAGCTTGCCGGGTGGCTATGGCTACACCTTC.